This T cell receptor (beta chain) came from a study of shared clonotypes between healthy human individuals. The table came from immunoSEQ multiplex PCR; TCRdb's copy has only in-frame clones and leaves some out. The sample contains 450,000 to 600,000 clones, around 80% of which appear only once. Adult donors, all healthy and HIV-negative, had no recent acute infections or vaccinations. Caucasian adults residing in Nashville, Tennessee made up all the donors. Germline-derived CDR1 and CDR2 are MDHEN and SYDVKM. The CDR3 has 14 amino acids. This clone has more than one count but fewer than ten. Sequence at one end of the junction differs from germline and may be a read error. Different DNA sequences within this sample yield the same CDR3.

This receptor was taken from a woman aged 40-49 years in good health. Some clones in this sample may be carry-over from other donors' samples. The genes are TRBV28 and TRBJ1-1, with D unclear. Sequenced input: PBMCs. The CDR3 nucleotides read TGTGCCAGCAGTGATGACACAAAGAACACTGAAGCCTTCTTT. This encodes CASSDDTKNTEAFF.